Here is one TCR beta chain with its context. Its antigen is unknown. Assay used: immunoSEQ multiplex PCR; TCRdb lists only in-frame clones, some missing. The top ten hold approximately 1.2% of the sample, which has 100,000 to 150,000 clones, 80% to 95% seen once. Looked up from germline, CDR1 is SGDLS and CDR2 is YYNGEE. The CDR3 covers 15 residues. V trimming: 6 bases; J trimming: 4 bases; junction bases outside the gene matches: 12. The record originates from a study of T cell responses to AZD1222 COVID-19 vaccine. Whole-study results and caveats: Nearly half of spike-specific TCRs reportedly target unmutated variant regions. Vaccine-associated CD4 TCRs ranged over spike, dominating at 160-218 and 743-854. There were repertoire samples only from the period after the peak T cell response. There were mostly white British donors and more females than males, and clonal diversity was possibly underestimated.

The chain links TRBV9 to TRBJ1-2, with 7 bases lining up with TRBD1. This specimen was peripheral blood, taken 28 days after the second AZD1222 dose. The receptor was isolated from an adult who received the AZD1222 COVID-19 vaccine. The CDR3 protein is CASTPQSRGIYGYTF. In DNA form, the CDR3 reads TGTGCCAGCACGCCCCAGAGCAGGGGGATCTATGGCTACACCTTC.